Presented here are 17 T cell receptor beta chains from one specimen sequenced in a study of blood T cell repertoires in COVID-19 (dated by TCRdb to 2019 to 2021). The library was made by the immunoSEQ multiplex PCR assay. Held by TCRdb, this immuneACCESS table contains in-frame sequences only and omits some clones. Under half of the omission traces to an unresolved V gene where checked; the cause of the rest is unknown. The sample profile shows roughly 500,000 clones; 70% to 90% of them were found once. Around 1.9% of the sample goes to the ten largest clones. What was sequenced was PBMCs or T cells enriched from blood (not recorded which). These receptors came from a woman aged 35 to 49 who had recovered from COVID-19.

The V and J genes are TRBV7-2 and TRBJ1-2; 7 positions match TRBD1. This CDR3 region has 14 residues. Germline CDR1 is SGHTA and CDR2 is FQGNSA. V trimming: 3 bases; J trimming: 5 bases; junction bases outside the gene matches: 6. CDR3 sequence: CASSLDRRPYGYTF. The CDR3 region has the DNA TGTGCCAGCAGCTTGGACAGGCGGCCGTATGGCTACACCTTC.

This clone was counted a few times. The chain employs TRBV9 and TRBJ2-1; D is unclear. Trimming left V 4 bases short and J 6 bases short, with 11 bases between. The CDR3 extends over 13 amino acids. From germline, CDR1 is SGDLS and CDR2 YYNGEE. CDR3 nucleotides: TGTGCCAGCAGCCCCGGGTTTGTCAATGAGCAGTTCTTC. Protein product: CASSPGFVNEQFF. Combining the CDR3 with reference TRBV9 and TRBJ2-1 gives the whole variable domain DSGVTQTPKHLITATGQRVTLRCSPRSGDLSVYWYQQSLDQGLQFLIQYYNGEERAKGNILERFSAQQFPDLHSELNLSSLELGDSALYFCASSPGFVNEQFFGPGTRLTVL.

The V gene is TRBV7-2, the J gene TRBJ2-1; D possibly corresponds to TRBD2 (6 bases). There are 16 residues in the CDR3. Germline loops: CDR1 SGHTA, CDR2 FQGNSA. The V and J ends lost 1 base and 2 bases respectively, with 12 bases between them. CDR3 coding DNA: TGTGCCAGCAGCTTAGACGGGGGACCCCCCTACAATGAGCAGTTCTTC. The encoded protein is CASSLDGGPPYNEQFF.

V is TRBV25-1 and J is TRBJ1-4; D is undetermined. Germline CDR1 and CDR2: MGHDK and SYGVNS. V was clipped by 5 bases and J by 4 bases, with 14 bases between them. The CDR3 length is 15 residues. CDR3 in DNA: TGTGCCAGCAGTTCCCACAGTGACTATAATGAAAAACTGTTTTTT. Amino acid sequence: CASSSHSDYNEKLFF.

In its sample, this clone was seen a few times. The chain has TRBV19 and TRBJ1-4; D not resolved. The V and J ends lost 3 bases and 6 bases respectively, with 8 bases between them. The CDR3 runs to 13 residues. Germline loops: CDR1 LNHDA, CDR2 SQIVND (reference sequence). Here the CDR3 DNA reads TGTGCCAGTAGTATTCATGGAGATGAAAAACTGTTTTTT. Translating gives CASSIHGDEKLFF.

The J gene is TRBJ2-2, the V gene TRBV28, with a possible D match to TRBD2 (5 bases). The CDR3 runs to 14 residues. The germline V gene has CDR1 MDHEN and CDR2 SYDVKM. Trimming removed 6 bases at V and 5 bases at J, with 13 bases between. The CDR3 DNA is TGTGCCAGCAGAATATTTACGGGGACCGGGGAGCTGTTTTTT. Translation gives CASRIFTGTGELFF.

This rearrangement joins TRBV19 to TRBJ1-5; D call uncertain. V lost 3 bases and J lost 0, with 9 bases in between. CDR3 length equals 15 residues. Per the germline V gene, CDR1 is LNHDA and CDR2 is SQIVND (reference sequence). CDR3 sequence: CASSMVAYSNQPQHF. CDR3 DNA sequence: TGTGCCAGTAGTATGGTGGCTTATAGCAATCAGCCCCAGCATTTT.

This chain joins TRBV11-2 and TRBJ2-5, with 7 bases lining up with TRBD1. CDR1 and CDR2 (germline): SGHAT, FQNNGV. V shed 1 base and J 1 base; nucleotides not matched to a gene: 12. The length of the CDR3 is 18 residues. Here the CDR3 DNA reads TGTGCCAGCAGCTTAGTGGGAGACAGGGTTGTAGGCCAAGAGACCCAGTACTTC. Its protein is CASSLVGDRVVGQETQYF.

The chain joins TRBV25-1 to TRBJ1-1, with no clear D. In germline, CDR1 is MGHDK, CDR2 SYGVNS. V shed 3 bases and J shed 3 bases, with 14 bases lying between them. The CDR3 is 15 amino acids. The CDR3, as DNA: TGTGCCAGCAGTGACCCCAGCGGAGGAGACACTGAAGCTTTCTTT. Encoded protein: CASSDPSGGDTEAFF.

The V call is TRBV2, the J call TRBJ2-5; D is ambiguous. CDR3 size: 14 residues. Germline V gene lookup returns CDR1 SNHLY and CDR2 FYNNEI. V was cut by 8 bases and J by 5 bases, with 18 bases left in between. CDR3 nucleotides: TGTGCCAGCTTACCCCCTCGGAGTGAGGAGACCCAGTACTTC. It specifies CASLPPRSEETQYF.

This clone turned up a few times. The V and J genes are TRBV15 and TRBJ2-3, with unresolved D. Germline lookup yields CDR1 LNHNV and CDR2 YYDKDF (reference sequence). CDR3 length: 12 residues. Trimming took 1 base from V and 5 from J, leaving 4 bases between them. CDR3: CATSRARDTQYF. The CDR3 region has the DNA TGTGCCACCAGCAGAGCCCGAGATACGCAGTATTTT.

This clone was seen a single time. The genes are TRBV5-1 and TRBJ2-5, with TRBD1 identical over 7 bases. Germline CDR1 SGHRS, CDR2 YFSETQ. CDR3 length equals 15 residues. J was trimmed by 0 bases and V by 2 bases; bases with no gene match: 4. The CDR3 DNA reads TGCGCCAGCAGCTTCCGGGACAGCAACCAAGAGACCCAGTACTTC. Its translation is CASSFRDSNQETQYF. Supplemented by reference TRBV5-1 and TRBJ2-5, the full variable domain reads KAGVTQTPRYLIKTRGQQVTLSCSPISGHRSVSWYQQTPGQGLQFLFEYFSETQRNKGNFPGRFSGRQFSNSRSEMNVSTLELGDSALYLCASSFRDSNQETQYFGPGTRLLVL.

The rearrangement joins TRBV27 to TRBJ2-6; D unresolved. Germline CDR1 is MNHEY and CDR2 is SMNVEV (reference sequence). The CDR3 totals 14 residues. Deletions cut 6 bases from V and 1 base from J, with 7 bases between. The CDR3 sequence: CASSPESGANVLTF. The DNA for the CDR3 is TGTGCCAGCAGCCCCGAGTCTGGGGCCAACGTCCTGACTTTC. Drawing the rest from reference TRBV27 and TRBJ2-6, the complete variable domain is EAQVTQNPRYLITVTGKKLTVTCSQNMNHEYMSWYRQDPGLGLRQIYYSMNVEVTDKGDVPEGYKVSRKEKRNFPLILESPSPNQTSLYFCASSPESGANVLTFGAGSRLTVL.

This chain links TRBV5-1 with TRBJ1-1; 11 bases align to TRBD1. Trimming took 4 bases from V and 11 from J; bases not matched to a gene: 10. Looked up from germline, CDR1 is SGHRS and CDR2 is YFSETQ. The CDR3 has 14 residues. In DNA, the CDR3 is TGCGCCAGCAGCCGGACAGGGGGCGACACCGAGGCTTTCTTT. It codes for CASSRTGGDTEAFF.

The table lists this clone with a few counts. The CDR3 bases are TGTGCCAGCAGCTACGTGGCGGGGGGCAATCAGCCCCAGCATTTT. Its translation is CASSYVAGGNQPQHF. The gene calls are TRBV4-2 and TRBJ1-5, with a weak D call TRBD1 (5 bases). V was pared by 5 bases and J by 2 bases, with 13 bases between. This CDR3 is 15 amino acids long. CDR1 and CDR2 from the germline V gene are LGHNA and YNFKEQ.

V usage is TRBV10-1 and J usage is TRBJ1-1; D uncertain. Germline CDR1 reads WNHNN; CDR2 reads SYGVQD (reference sequence). V was cut by 3 bases and J by 11 bases, with 13 bases left in between. The CDR3 is 12 residues long. The chain's CDR3 is CASSEQLWPAFF. CDR3 coding DNA: TGCGCCAGCAGTGAACAGCTTTGGCCGGCTTTCTTT.

The chain is built from TRBV5-4 and TRBJ2-7, with D possibly TRBD2 on 6 matching bases. The CDR3 spans 14 residues. Germline loops: CDR1 SGHNT, CDR2 YYREEE (reference sequence). V was pared by 7 bases and J by 3 bases, with 17 bases between. This chain's CDR3 is CASGLLEGNYEQYF. The CDR3 nucleotides are TGTGCCAGCGGCCTCCTGGAGGGCAACTACGAGCAGTACTTC. The whole variable domain, remainder taken from reference TRBV5-4 and TRBJ2-7, is ETGVTQSPTHLIKTRGQQVTLRCSSQSGHNTVSWYQQALGQGPQFIFQYYREEENGRGNFPPRFSGLQFPNYSSELNVNALELDDSALYLCASGLLEGNYEQYFGPGTRLTVT.